The following is a T cell receptor (beta chain) sequence with its context. This clone was detected only a few times. Its antigen target is currently unknown. There are no base qualities to consult, and no much larger clone falls within one base. This entry belongs to a study of siplizumab effects on memory and regulatory T cells (dated by TCRdb to the late 2010s). Background on the whole study: Paired mixed lymphocyte reactions were run with siplizumab at 1 ug/mL and without drug, across several responder-stimulator pairs. The study examined how the anti-CD2 antibody siplizumab affects alloreactive T-cell subsets in allogeneic mixed lymphocyte reactions built from human PBMCs. The paper's findings and limits, for the study overall: Siplizumab significantly reduced the cumulative frequency of alloreactive sequences traceable to unstimulated CD4+ memory T cells. Whether proliferating Tregs from siplizumab cultures were suppressive was not functionally confirmed. Among mappable alloreactive CD4+ clones, the Treg-derived fraction averaged about 75% with siplizumab versus roughly 29% in control reactions. About 80-96% of proliferating CD4+ or CD8+ clones could not be given a naive or memory phenotype. Greater diversity appeared to be present in unstimulated naive T cells than in memory T cells, and a substantial contribution to the alloresponse seemed to be made by naive cells. Because sequences below about 10^-5 frequency were poorly captured, only a minor fraction of alloreactive clones could be mapped to unstimulated subsets.

V is cut by 7 bases and J by 4 bases, and the space between the germline ends is 16 bases. Per the germline V gene, SNHLY is the CDR1 and FYNNEI is the CDR2. Including cysteine and phenylalanine, the CDR3 has 15 amino acids. The retained sequence is limited to the CDR3, 45 bases, with the frame set at the first base. Cells from the mixed lymphocyte reactions were cocultured for around six days at 37 degrees C. Responder PBMCs were labelled with CFSE, stimulator PBMCs were labelled with Violet Dye, and the two were mixed at a 1:1 ratio. Sorted unstimulated T cells and proliferating T cells recovered from mixed lymphocyte reactions underwent TCRbeta CDR3 sequencing. Fresh whole blood from fewer than twelve HLA-typed healthy donors was used to isolate PBMCs. Proliferating CFSE-low responder T cells were FACS-sorted after the mixed lymphocyte reaction for TCR sequencing. Libraries were constructed by the immunoSEQ multiplex PCR assay. Each sample had 10^5 or so TCR templates assayed by the deep sequencing platform. Genomic DNA extracted from sorted T cells was used for TCRbeta CDR3 sequencing. As for the original processing: The R programming language was used for the clonal analysis of the TCRbeta CDR3 data. Unstimulated samples were compared with post-reaction CFSE-low samples to define alloreactive CD4+ and CD8+ clones. Regulatory or non-regulatory origin of alloreactive CD4+ clones was assigned by matching sequences to the sorted unstimulated Treg and non-Treg repertoires. TCRdb mirrors the immuneACCESS table, restricted to in-frame sequences. Some clones are absent from its copies; in checked studies, under half trace to an unresolved V gene, and the reason for the others is unknown. From that table come the V and J calls and clone size; the DNA was used to work out D and trimming. For this sample the table gives 9,500 to 13,000 clones, of which 46% were detected only once. The ten largest clones represent about 20% of the sample.

The receptor was isolated from a human donor in good health; the cells came from an allogeneic mixed lymphocyte reaction. The chain uses TRBV2 and TRBJ1-4, with an unclear D gene assignment. Sequenced input: CFSE-low (dividing) CD4+ T cells sorted from an allogeneic mixed lymphocyte reaction. The DNA sequence is TGTGCCAGCAAGGCGCTAGGGCAGCGTAATGAAAAACTGTTTTTT. Translated, it gives CASKALGQRNEKLFF.